Listed below are T cell receptor beta chains from one sample, sequenced in a study of control samples from healthy donors and cancer patients. The repertoire was sequenced with immunoSEQ multiplex PCR; TCRdb's copy has only in-frame clones and lacks some. There are tens of thousands of clones in the sample; approximately 88% occur only once, and approximately 9.8% lies in the top ten. Sequenced: PBMCs. Every receptor here comes from a woman between 50 and 59 years old with colorectal cancer. Both conserved end residues are part of each CDR3. D genes are given only for firm matches. Rows may omit the clone size; those that give it use once, few, many or a size class.

len: 13; v_gene: TRBV25-1; j_gene: TRBJ1-1; d_gene: -; abundance: -; CDR3nt: TGTGCCAGCTCTGTGGAGACCTCCCTTGAAGCTTTCTTT; CDR3aa: CASSVETSLEAFF
len: 15; v_gene: TRBV28; j_gene: TRBJ1-2; d_gene: TRBD1; abundance: -; CDR3nt: TGTGCCAGCAGTTTCCGGGACAGGAACCTCTATGGCTACACCTTC; CDR3aa: CASSFRDRNLYGYTF
len: 17; v_gene: TRBV10-3; j_gene: TRBJ2-1; d_gene: TRBD2; abundance: -; CDR3nt: TGTGCCATCAGTGGGAGTAGCGGGGGGAGAGCTTACAATGAGCAGTTCTTC; CDR3aa: CAISGSSGGRAYNEQFF
len: 12; v_gene: TRBV5-1; j_gene: TRBJ1-1; d_gene: -; abundance: -; CDR3nt: TGCGCCAGCAGCTTCCGGGACTCTGAAGCTTTCTTT; CDR3aa: CASSFRDSEAFF
len: 10; v_gene: TRBV29-1; j_gene: TRBJ1-2; d_gene: -; abundance: -; CDR3nt: TGCAGCGTTCATAGTGATGGCTACACCTTC; CDR3aa: CSVHSDGYTF
len: 15; v_gene: TRBV2; j_gene: TRBJ2-5; d_gene: -; abundance: -; CDR3nt: TGTGCCAGCAGACCCATGACAGGACTCCAAGAGACCCAGTACTTC; CDR3aa: CASRPMTGLQETQYF
len: 15; v_gene: TRBV6-4; j_gene: TRBJ1-2; d_gene: TRBD1; abundance: -; CDR3nt: TGTGCCAGCAGTGATAGGACAGGGGGCGAAATTGGCTACACCTTC; CDR3aa: CASSDRTGGEIGYTF
len: 14; v_gene: TRBV7-6; j_gene: TRBJ1-5; d_gene: -; abundance: -; CDR3nt: TGTGCCAGCAGCTTAGAGACGGGCAATCAGCCCCAGCATTTT; CDR3aa: CASSLETGNQPQHF
len: 14; v_gene: TRBV3-1/TRBV3-2; j_gene: TRBJ1-2; d_gene: -; abundance: -; CDR3nt: TGTGCCAGCAGCCAAGATTGGGGGGCTCTTGGCTACACCTTC; CDR3aa: CASSQDWGALGYTF
len: 17; v_gene: TRBV6-6; j_gene: TRBJ1-2; d_gene: TRBD1; abundance: -; CDR3nt: TGTGCCAGCAGTCCAGGGGACAGCAAAACCCTCAACTATGGCTACACCTTC; CDR3aa: CASSPGDSKTLNYGYTF
len: 13; v_gene: TRBV27; j_gene: TRBJ2-2; d_gene: -; abundance: -; CDR3nt: TGTGCCAGCAGAGACAGACCTGGGGGGGAGCTGTTTTTT; CDR3aa: CASRDRPGGELFF
len: 13; v_gene: TRBV5-1; j_gene: TRBJ2-1; d_gene: -; abundance: -; CDR3nt: TGCGCCAGCAGCTTGGGAGCTGACAATGAGCAGTTCTTC; CDR3aa: CASSLGADNEQFF
len: 13; v_gene: TRBV10-3; j_gene: TRBJ1-1; d_gene: -; abundance: -; CDR3nt: TGTGCCATCAGTGACGGAAGGAACACTGAAGCTTTCTTT; CDR3aa: CAISDGRNTEAFF
len: 14; v_gene: TRBV24-1; j_gene: TRBJ2-2; d_gene: -; abundance: -; CDR3nt: TGTGCCACCAGTGATAAGACCCGTACCGGGGAGCTGTTTTTT; CDR3aa: CATSDKTRTGELFF
len: 15; v_gene: TRBV6-2/TRBV6-3; j_gene: TRBJ2-4; d_gene: -; abundance: -; CDR3nt: TGTGCCAGCAGTATCCAGGATCTAGCCAAAAACATTCAGTACTTC; CDR3aa: CASSIQDLAKNIQYF
len: 13; v_gene: TRBV19; j_gene: TRBJ1-1; d_gene: TRBD1; abundance: -; CDR3nt: TGTGCCAGTAGTCCCGGACAGGGTCCTGAAGCTTTCTTT; CDR3aa: CASSPGQGPEAFF
len: 14; v_gene: TRBV30; j_gene: TRBJ1-2; d_gene: -; abundance: few; CDR3nt: TGTGCCTGGAGTCCCGCGGGGGAGACCTATGGCTACACCTTC; CDR3aa: CAWSPAGETYGYTF
len: 15; v_gene: TRBV6-2/TRBV6-3; j_gene: TRBJ1-5; d_gene: TRBD1; abundance: -; CDR3nt: TGTGCCAGCAGTTATGGACAGGGGGCTGTTCAGCCCCAGCATTTT; CDR3aa: CASSYGQGAVQPQHF
len: 12; v_gene: TRBV2; j_gene: TRBJ2-2; d_gene: -; abundance: -; CDR3nt: TGTGCCAGCAGTGTGGACACCGGGGAGCTGTTTTTT; CDR3aa: CASSVDTGELFF
len: 13; v_gene: TRBV6-2/TRBV6-3; j_gene: TRBJ1-2; d_gene: -; abundance: -; CDR3nt: TGTGCCAGCAGTCTGTCCGGGGGCTATGGCTACACCTTC; CDR3aa: CASSLSGGYGYTF
len: 14; v_gene: TRBV2; j_gene: TRBJ2-1; d_gene: -; abundance: -; CDR3nt: TGTGCCAGCAAGTCGGAGGGGGCGAGGTATGAGCAGTTCTTC; CDR3aa: CASKSEGARYEQFF
len: 14; v_gene: TRBV29-1; j_gene: TRBJ2-1; d_gene: -; abundance: -; CDR3nt: TGCAGCGTGGAGGGACTCCCCCGTATCGATGAGCAGTTCTTC; CDR3aa: CSVEGLPRIDEQFF